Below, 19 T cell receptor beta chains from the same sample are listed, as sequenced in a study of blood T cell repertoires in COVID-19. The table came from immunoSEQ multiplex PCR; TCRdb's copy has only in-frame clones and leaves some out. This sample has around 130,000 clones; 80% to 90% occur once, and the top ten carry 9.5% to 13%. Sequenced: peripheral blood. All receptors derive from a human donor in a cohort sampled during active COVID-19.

The CDR3 DNA follows: TGTGCCAGCAGTGGGGGACTAGCGCTCTCCTACAATGAGCAGTTCTTC. It is translated as CASSGGLALSYNEQFF. This chain uses TRBV28 with TRBJ2-1; 10 positions match TRBD2. The CDR3 totals 16 residues. The ends lost 5 bases at V and 0 bases at J; junction bases unmatched: 4. Germline loops: CDR1 MDHEN, CDR2 SYDVKM.

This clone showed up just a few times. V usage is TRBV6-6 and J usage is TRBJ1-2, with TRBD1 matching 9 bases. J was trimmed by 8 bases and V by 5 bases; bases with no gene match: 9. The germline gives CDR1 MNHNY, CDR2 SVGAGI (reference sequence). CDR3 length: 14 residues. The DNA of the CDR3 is TGTGCCAGCAGTACTGGGACAGGGCAAAGCGGCTACACCTTC. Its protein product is CASSTGTGQSGYTF.

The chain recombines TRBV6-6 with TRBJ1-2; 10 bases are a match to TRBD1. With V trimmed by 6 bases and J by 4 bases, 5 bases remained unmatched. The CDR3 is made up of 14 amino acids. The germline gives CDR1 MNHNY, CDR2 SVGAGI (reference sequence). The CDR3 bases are TGTGCCAGCAGGGCTGGACAGGGGGTCTATGGCTACACCTTC. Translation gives CASRAGQGVYGYTF.

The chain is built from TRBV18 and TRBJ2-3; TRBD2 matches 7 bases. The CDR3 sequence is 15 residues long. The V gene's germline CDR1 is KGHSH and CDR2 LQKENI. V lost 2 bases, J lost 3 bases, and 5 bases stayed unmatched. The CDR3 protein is CASSPGGGTTDTQYF. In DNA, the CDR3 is TGTGCCAGCTCACCAGGGGGGGGAACGACAGATACGCAGTATTTT.

CDR3 amino acids: CASSFWQGSSYEQYF. The CDR3 region has the DNA TGTGCCAGCAGCTTTTGGCAGGGGTCCTCCTACGAGCAGTACTTC. The chain has TRBV7-2 and TRBJ2-7, with TRBD1 as a possible D gene (6 bases). Germline values: CDR1 SGHTA, CDR2 FQGNSA. V was trimmed by 3 bases and J by 0 bases, leaving 12 bases between them. This CDR3 is 15 amino acids long.

CDR3 in DNA: TGTGCCAGCAGCCTGCGGACAGGGAGTTACCAAGAGACCCAGTACTTC. Amino acid sequence: CASSLRTGSYQETQYF. The chain uses TRBV5-4 and TRBJ2-5; 8 nucleotides match TRBD1. Trimming took 4 bases from V and 0 from J; bases not matched to a gene: 8. Germline V lookup: CDR1 SGHNT, CDR2 YYREEE (reference sequence). CDR3 length equals 16 residues.

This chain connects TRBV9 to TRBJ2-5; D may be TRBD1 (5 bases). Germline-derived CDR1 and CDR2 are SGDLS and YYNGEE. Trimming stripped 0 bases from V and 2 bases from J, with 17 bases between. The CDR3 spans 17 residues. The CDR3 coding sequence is TGTGCCAGCAGCGTAGTTATCCAGGGCAAATTTCAAGAGACCCAGTACTTC. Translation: CASSVVIQGKFQETQYF. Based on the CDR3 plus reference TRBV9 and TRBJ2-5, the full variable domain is DSGVTQTPKHLITATGQRVTLRCSPRSGDLSVYWYQQSLDQGLQFLIQYYNGEERAKGNILERFSAQQFPDLHSELNLSSLELGDSALYFCASSVVIQGKFQETQYFGPGTRLLVL.

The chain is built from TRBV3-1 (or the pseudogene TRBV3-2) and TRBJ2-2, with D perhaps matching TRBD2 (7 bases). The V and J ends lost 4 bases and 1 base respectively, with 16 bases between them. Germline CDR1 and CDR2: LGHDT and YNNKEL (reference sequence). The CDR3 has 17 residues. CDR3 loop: CASSRTLRGGNTGELFF. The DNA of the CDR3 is TGTGCCAGCAGCCGAACGTTAAGGGGGGGGAACACCGGGGAGCTGTTTTTT.

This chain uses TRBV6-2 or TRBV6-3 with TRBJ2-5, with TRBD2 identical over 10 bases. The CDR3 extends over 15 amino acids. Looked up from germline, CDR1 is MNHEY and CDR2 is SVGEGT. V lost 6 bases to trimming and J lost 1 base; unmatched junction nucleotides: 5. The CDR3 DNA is TGTGCCAGCAGCTATCCTAGCGGGGGCCAAGAGACCCAGTACTTC. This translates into CASSYPSGGQETQYF.

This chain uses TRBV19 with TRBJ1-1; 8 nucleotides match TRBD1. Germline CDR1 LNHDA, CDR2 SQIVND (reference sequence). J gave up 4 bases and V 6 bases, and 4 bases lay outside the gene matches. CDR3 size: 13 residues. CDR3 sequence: CASSRQGTTEAFF. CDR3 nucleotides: TGTGCCAGTAGCCGACAGGGGACCACTGAAGCTTTCTTT.

The CDR3: CASSFGTGTGAAEQYF. CDR3 DNA sequence: TGTGCCAGCAGTTTCGGGACCGGGACAGGGGCCGCCGAGCAGTACTTC. The chain joins TRBV27 to TRBJ2-7; 10 bases map to TRBD1. Trimming at V came to 3 bases and at J to 6 bases, leaving 11 bases not matched to a gene. This CDR3 is built from 16 residues. The germline V gene encodes CDR1 MNHEY and CDR2 SMNVEV (reference sequence).

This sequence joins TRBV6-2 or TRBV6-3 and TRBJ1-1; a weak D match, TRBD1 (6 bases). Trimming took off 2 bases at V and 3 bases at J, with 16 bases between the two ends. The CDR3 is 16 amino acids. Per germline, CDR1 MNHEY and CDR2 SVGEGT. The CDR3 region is CASSYPQGFLDTEAFF. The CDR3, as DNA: TGTGCCAGCAGTTACCCTCAGGGGTTTCTGGACACTGAAGCTTTCTTT.

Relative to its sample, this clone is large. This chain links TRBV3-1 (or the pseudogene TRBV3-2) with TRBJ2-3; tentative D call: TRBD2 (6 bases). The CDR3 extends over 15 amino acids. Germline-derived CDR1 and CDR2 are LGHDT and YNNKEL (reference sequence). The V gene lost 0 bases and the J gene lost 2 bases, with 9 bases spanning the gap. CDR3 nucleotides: TGTGCCAGCAGCCAAGATCGGGGGTTCACAGATACGCAGTATTTT. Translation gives CASSQDRGFTDTQYF.

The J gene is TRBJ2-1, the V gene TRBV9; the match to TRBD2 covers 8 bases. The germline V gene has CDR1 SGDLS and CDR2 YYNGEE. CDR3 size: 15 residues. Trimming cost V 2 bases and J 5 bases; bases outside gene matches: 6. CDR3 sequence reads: CASSVGAGVNNEQFF. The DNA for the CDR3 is TGTGCCAGCAGCGTGGGAGCGGGGGTAAACAATGAGCAGTTCTTC.

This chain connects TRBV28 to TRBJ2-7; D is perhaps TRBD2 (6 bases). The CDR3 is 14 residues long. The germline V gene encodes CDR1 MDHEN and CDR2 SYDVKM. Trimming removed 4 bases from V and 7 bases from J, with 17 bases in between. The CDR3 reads CASSYRGNFWEQYF. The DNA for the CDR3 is TGTGCCAGCAGTTACCGGGGGAATTTTTGGGAGCAGTACTTC. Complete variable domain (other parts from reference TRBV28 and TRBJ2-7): DVKVTQSSRYLVKRTGEKVFLECVQDMDHENMFWYRQDPGLGLRLIYFSYDVKMKEKGDIPEGYSVSREKKERFSLILESASTNQTSMYLCASSYRGNFWEQYFGPGTRLTVT.

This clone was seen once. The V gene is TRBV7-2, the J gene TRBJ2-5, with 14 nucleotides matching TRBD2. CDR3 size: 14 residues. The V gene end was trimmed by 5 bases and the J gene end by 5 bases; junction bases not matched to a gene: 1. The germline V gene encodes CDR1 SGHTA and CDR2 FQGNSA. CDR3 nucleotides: TGTGCCAGCAGCCGGACTAGCGGGGGGGAGACCCAGTACTTC. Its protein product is CASSRTSGGETQYF.

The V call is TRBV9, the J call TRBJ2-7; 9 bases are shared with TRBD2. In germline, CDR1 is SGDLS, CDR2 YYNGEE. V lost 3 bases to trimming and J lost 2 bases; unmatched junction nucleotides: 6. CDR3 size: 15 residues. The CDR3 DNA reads TGTGCCAGCAGCGCCAGCGGGGGGACCGCCTACGAGCAGTACTTC. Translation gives CASSASGGTAYEQYF.

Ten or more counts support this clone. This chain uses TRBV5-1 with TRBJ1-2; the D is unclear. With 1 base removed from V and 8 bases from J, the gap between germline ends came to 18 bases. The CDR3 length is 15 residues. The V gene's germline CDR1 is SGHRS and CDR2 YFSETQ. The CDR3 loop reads CASSLYSTESGGYTF. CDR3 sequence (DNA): TGCGCCAGCAGCTTGTACTCGACGGAGTCTGGCGGCTACACCTTC.

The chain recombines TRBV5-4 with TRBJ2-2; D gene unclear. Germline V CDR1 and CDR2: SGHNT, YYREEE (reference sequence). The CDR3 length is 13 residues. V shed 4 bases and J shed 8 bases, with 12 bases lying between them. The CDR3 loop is CASSPTPTGELFF. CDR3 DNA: TGTGCCAGCAGCCCGACTCCTACTGGGGAGCTGTTTTTT.